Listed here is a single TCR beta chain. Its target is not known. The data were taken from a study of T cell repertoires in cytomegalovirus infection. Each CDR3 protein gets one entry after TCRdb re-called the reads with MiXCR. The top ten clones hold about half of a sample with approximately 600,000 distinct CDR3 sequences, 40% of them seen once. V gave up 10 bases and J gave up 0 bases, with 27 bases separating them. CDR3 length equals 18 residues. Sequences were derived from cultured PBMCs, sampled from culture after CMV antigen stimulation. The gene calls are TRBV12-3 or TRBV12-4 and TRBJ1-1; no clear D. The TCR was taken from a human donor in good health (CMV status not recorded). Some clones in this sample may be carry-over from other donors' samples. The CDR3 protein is CATRSLTGEWKLNTEAFF. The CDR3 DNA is TGTGCCACCCGGTCACTGACCGGGGAATGGAAATTGAACACTGAAGCTTTCTTT.